This TCR beta chain stems from a study of blood T cell repertoires in COVID-19. At the level of the study: Both acute and convalescent COVID-19 samples were obtained from the United States, Italy and Spain. PBMCs, B-cell-depleted T cells, or T cells were the source of the cDNA or gDNA that made up the material.

This clone appeared many times. Libraries were prepared by immunoSEQ multiplex PCR; TCRdb keeps only in-frame clonotypes and omits some of them. The repertoire holds 160,000 or so clones, with around nine tenths as singletons. The material sequenced was PBMCs or T cells enriched from blood (not recorded which). This receptor was identified in a woman aged 50 to 65 who had recovered from COVID-19.

The CDR3 DNA reads TGTGCCAGTAGTATCACGGCAGGGGGTGATCCCTATGGCTACACCTTC. Translating it yields CASSITAGGDPYGYTF. The V call is TRBV19, the J call TRBJ1-2, with 7 nucleotides matching TRBD1. Germline CDR1 and CDR2: LNHDA and SQIVND (reference sequence). This CDR3 is built from 16 residues. Germline trimming cut 3 bases from V and 4 bases from J; bases unmatched to any gene: 11.